This T cell receptor beta chain was obtained from a study of T cells in Graves' hyperthyroidism and ophthalmopathy. Overall study: At initial diagnosis, before any treatment had begun, peripheral blood was obtained.

Amplification yielded TCR beta CDR3 regions, with RNA transcripts as the source. The primer set for the first-round RT-PCR of the TCR CDR3 was HTBI. Using its own MiXCR run on the multiplex PCR reads, TCRdb lists one record per CDR3 protein. This sample has 380,000 or so distinct CDR3 sequences, with less than 15% found just once. The sequenced sample consisted of blood. The sequence came from a man aged 25 to 45 with Graves' hyperthyroidism that later progressed to Graves' ophthalmopathy.

CDR3 loop: CASSDWGAGNQPQHF. Written as DNA, the CDR3 is TGTGCCAGCAGTGATTGGGGGGCCGGCAATCAGCCCCAGCATTTT. The chain uses TRBV25-1 and TRBJ1-5; D is possibly TRBD1 (6 bases). Trimming left V 3 bases short and J 2 bases short, with 11 bases between. The germline gives CDR1 MGHDK, CDR2 SYGVNS. This CDR3 region has 15 residues.